This T cell receptor (beta chain) stems from a study of blood T cell repertoires in COVID-19. About the research overall: From the United States, Italy and Spain came samples of acute and convalescent COVID-19.

The age range of participants was about 18 to 95 years, with residence in 20 to 25 US areas. Original processing notes: Estimates of nucleated cell counts were drawn from the amplification of reference gene primers. Libraries were prepared by immunoSEQ multiplex PCR; TCRdb keeps only in-frame clonotypes and omits some of them. The V and J calls and clone size come from that table; D and trimming were worked out from the DNA. The repertoire consists of around 290,000 clones, with about nine tenths occurring once and the leading ten covering about 1.7%. Germline assignment: CDR1 SNHLY and CDR2 FYNNEI. V was clipped by 4 bases and J by 7 bases; unmatched bases: 6. CDR3 length: 13 amino acids.

Input material: PBMCs or T cells enriched from blood (not recorded which). This TCR came from a woman aged 40 to 50 who had recovered from COVID-19. The V and J genes are TRBV2 and TRBJ1-1; 7 bases fit TRBD1. CDR3: CASSGQGLGEAFF. CDR3 in DNA: TGTGCCAGCAGTGGACAGGGTTTGGGTGAAGCTTTCTTT.